This T cell receptor beta chain was documented in a study of blood T cell repertoires in COVID-19. In the study overall: The United States, Italy and Spain provided the acute and convalescent COVID-19 samples.

Generated by immunoSEQ multiplex PCR, the TCRdb table keeps only in-frame clones and is missing some. The data contain 200,000 to 250,000 clones, around 88% of them seen just once; the ten biggest clones take up 1.2% to 1.5%. The germline V and J ends were trimmed by 3 bases and 0 bases, with 13 bases remaining between them. The CDR3 extends over 16 amino acids. The germline CDR1 and CDR2 sequences are SGDLS and YYNGEE. The rearrangement uses TRBV9 and TRBJ1-3; D perhaps matches TRBD1 (6 bases). The sequenced sample consisted of peripheral blood. The sequence was collected from an elderly man with acute or convalescent COVID-19. The CDR3 DNA sequence: TGTGCCAGCAGCGAGGGACACTTGCCCTCTGGAAACACCATATATTTT. This sequence encodes CASSEGHLPSGNTIYF.